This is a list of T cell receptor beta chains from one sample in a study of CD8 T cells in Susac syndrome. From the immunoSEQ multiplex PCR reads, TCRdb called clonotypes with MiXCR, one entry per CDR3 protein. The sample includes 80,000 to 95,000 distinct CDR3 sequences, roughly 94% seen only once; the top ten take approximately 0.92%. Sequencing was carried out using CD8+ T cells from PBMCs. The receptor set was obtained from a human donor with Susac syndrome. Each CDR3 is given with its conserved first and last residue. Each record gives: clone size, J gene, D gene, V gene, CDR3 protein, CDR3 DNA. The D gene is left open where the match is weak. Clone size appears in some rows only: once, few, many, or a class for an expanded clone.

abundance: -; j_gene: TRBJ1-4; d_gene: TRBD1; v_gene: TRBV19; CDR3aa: CASSADRDNEKLFF; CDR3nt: TGTGCCAGTAGCGCGGACAGGGATAATGAAAAACTGTTTTTT
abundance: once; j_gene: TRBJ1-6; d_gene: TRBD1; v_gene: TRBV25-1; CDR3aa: CASSGQGETSYNSPLHF; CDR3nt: TGTGCCAGCAGTGGACAGGGCGAAACCTCCTATAATTCACCCCTCCACTTT
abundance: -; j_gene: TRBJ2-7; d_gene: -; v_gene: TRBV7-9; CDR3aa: CASSSGSRYEQYF; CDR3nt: TGTGCCAGCAGCTCCGGTTCTCGCTACGAGCAGTACTTC
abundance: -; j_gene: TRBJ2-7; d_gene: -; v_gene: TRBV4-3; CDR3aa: CASSQSGVSYEQYF; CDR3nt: TGCGCCAGCAGCCAATCCGGGGTGAGCTACGAGCAGTACTTC
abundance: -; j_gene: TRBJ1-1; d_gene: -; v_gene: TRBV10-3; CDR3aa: CAISESYREDTEAFF; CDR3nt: TGTGCCATCAGTGAGTCTTACAGGGAAGACACTGAAGCTTTCTTT
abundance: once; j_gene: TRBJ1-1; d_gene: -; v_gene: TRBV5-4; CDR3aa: CASSLRGGGTEAFF; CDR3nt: TGTGCCAGCAGCTTGCGAGGGGGAGGGACTGAAGCTTTCTTT
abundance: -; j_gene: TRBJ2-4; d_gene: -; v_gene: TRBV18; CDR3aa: CASSPTRTDIQYF; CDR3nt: TGTGCCAGCTCACCGACTAGAACGGACATTCAGTACTTC
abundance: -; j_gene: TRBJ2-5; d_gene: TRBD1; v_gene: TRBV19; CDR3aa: CASSVDREETQYF; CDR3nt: TGTGCCAGTAGTGTGGACAGGGAAGAGACCCAGTACTTC
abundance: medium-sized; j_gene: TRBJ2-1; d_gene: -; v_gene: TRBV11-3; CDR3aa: CASSLEGTATNEQFF; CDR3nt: TGTGCCAGCAGCTTAGAAGGGACGGCTACCAATGAGCAGTTCTTC
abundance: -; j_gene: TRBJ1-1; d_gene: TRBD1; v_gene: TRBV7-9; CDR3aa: CASSLGPGGNTEAFF; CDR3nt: TGTGCCAGCAGCTTAGGTCCAGGGGGCAACACTGAAGCTTTCTTT
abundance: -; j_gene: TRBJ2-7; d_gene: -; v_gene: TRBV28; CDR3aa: CASSWTDRSSYEQYF; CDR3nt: TGTGCCAGCAGTTGGACAGATAGAAGCTCCTACGAGCAGTACTTC
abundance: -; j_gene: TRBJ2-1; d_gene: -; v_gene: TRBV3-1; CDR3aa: CASSQGDGLRDEQFF; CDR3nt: TGTGCCAGCAGCCAAGGGGACGGTCTGAGAGATGAGCAGTTCTTC
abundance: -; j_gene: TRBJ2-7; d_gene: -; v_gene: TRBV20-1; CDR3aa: CSANPFSDDYEQYF; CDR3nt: TGCAGTGCTAACCCGTTCAGCGACGACTACGAGCAGTACTTC
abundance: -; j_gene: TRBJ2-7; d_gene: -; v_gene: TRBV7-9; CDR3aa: CASSLALEDEQYF; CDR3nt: TGTGCCAGCAGCTTAGCGCTTGAAGACGAGCAGTACTTC
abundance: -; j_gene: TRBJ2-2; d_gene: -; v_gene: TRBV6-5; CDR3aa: CASSLRTDLTGELFF; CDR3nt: TGTGCCAGCAGCCTTAGGACGGATTTGACCGGGGAGCTGTTTTTT
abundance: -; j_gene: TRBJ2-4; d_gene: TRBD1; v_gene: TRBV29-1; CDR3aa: CSVEPGQGNIQYF; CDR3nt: TGCAGCGTTGAACCGGGACAGGGGAACATTCAGTACTTC
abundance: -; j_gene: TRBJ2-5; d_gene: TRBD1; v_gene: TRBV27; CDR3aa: CASSDTGVSETQYF; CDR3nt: TGTGCCAGCAGCGACACAGGGGTTAGTGAGACCCAGTACTTC